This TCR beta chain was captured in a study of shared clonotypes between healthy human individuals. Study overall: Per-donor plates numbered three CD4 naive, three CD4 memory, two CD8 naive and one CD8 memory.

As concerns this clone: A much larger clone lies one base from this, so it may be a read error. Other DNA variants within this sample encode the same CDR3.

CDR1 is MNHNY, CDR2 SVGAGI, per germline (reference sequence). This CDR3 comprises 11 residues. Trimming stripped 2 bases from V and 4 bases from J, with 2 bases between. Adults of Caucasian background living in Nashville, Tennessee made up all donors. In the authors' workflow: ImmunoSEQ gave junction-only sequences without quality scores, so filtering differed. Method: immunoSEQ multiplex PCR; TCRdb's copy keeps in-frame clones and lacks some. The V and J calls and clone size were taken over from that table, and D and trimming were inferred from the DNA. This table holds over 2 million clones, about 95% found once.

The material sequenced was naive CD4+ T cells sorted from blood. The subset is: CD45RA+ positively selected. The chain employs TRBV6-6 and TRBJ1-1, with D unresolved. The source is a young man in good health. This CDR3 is CASSYSTEAFF. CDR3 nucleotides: TGTGCCAGCAGTTACAGCACTGAAGCTTTCTTT.